The 9 T cell receptor beta chains below all came from one sample that was sequenced in a study of blood T cell repertoires in COVID-19. Some clones are missing from TCRdb's copy, which holds only in-frame ones; the method was immunoSEQ multiplex PCR. Among about 260,000 clones listed, more than 75% were seen once. Sample: peripheral blood. The source of these receptors is a woman in her thirties or forties who had recovered from COVID-19.

The V gene is TRBV5-4, the J gene TRBJ1-2, with 7 bases matching TRBD1. Trimming at V came to 2 bases and at J to 5 bases, leaving 3 bases not matched to a gene. Germline V lookup: CDR1 SGHNT, CDR2 YYREEE (reference sequence). This CDR3 is 13 amino acids long. CDR3: CASSFRDRYGYTF. The CDR3 nucleotides are TGTGCCAGCAGCTTTCGGGACAGATATGGCTACACCTTC.

CDR3 coding DNA: TGTGCCGGCGGGGGGGACGAGCAGTACTTC. This translates into CAGGGDEQYF. The chain links TRBV7-7 to TRBJ2-7; 9 bases fit TRBD2. Germline lookup yields CDR1 SSHAT and CDR2 FNYEAQ (reference sequence). The CDR3 has 10 residues. V lost 11 bases to trimming and J lost 5 bases; unmatched junction nucleotides: 1.

The chain recombines TRBV5-5 with TRBJ1-4, with 8 bases fitting TRBD1. The germline V gene encodes CDR1 SGHKS and CDR2 YYEKEE (reference sequence). The CDR3 is 15 residues long. The ends lost 4 bases at V and 2 bases at J; junction bases unmatched: 4. The CDR3 reads CASSAQGATNEKLFF. The CDR3 region has the DNA TGTGCCAGCAGCGCCCAGGGGGCTACTAATGAAAAACTGTTTTTT.

The CDR3 DNA reads as TGTGCCAGCAGTTACTCGGCTCTCAATACCCCTTATCGCTACACCTTC. Residues: CASSYSALNTPYRYTF. The chain recombines TRBV6-5 with TRBJ1-2; D uncertain. The length of the CDR3 is 16 residues. With 0 bases removed from V and 9 bases from J, the gap between germline ends came to 20 bases. CDR1 is MNHEY, CDR2 SVGAGI, per germline.

The chain combines TRBV7-8 with TRBJ1-3; weak D call: TRBD1 (5 bases). V lost 5 bases and J lost 8, with 16 bases in between. From germline, CDR1 is SGHVS and CDR2 FQNEAQ. The CDR3 sequence is 14 residues long. CDR3 sequence (DNA): TGTGCCAGCAGCCTCCGGGAGGGCAGGGACACCATATATTTT. This encodes CASSLREGRDTIYF.

The chain is built from TRBV30 and TRBJ2-7; a weak D match, TRBD2 (7 bases). The CDR3 covers 14 residues. CDR1 and CDR2 (germline): GTSNPN, SVGIG (reference sequence). V lost 0 bases, J lost 3 bases, and 12 bases lay in between. Here the CDR3 DNA reads TGTGCCTGGAGTGTAGGGGGGGAAATCTACGAGCAGTACTTC. This translates into CAWSVGGEIYEQYF.

The J gene is TRBJ1-4, the V gene TRBV2; D unresolved. The CDR3 totals 11 residues. Germline CDR1 and CDR2: SNHLY and FYNNEI. The germline V and J ends were trimmed by 2 bases and 11 bases, with 6 bases remaining between them. CDR3 amino acids: CASSEFQKLFF. CDR3 DNA: TGTGCCAGCAGTGAATTTCAGAAACTGTTTTTT.

This rearrangement joins TRBV19 to TRBJ1-2, with D tentatively TRBD1 (5 bases). Trimming left V 3 bases short and J 7 bases short, with 15 bases between. This CDR3 is 14 amino acids long. Germline values: CDR1 LNHDA, CDR2 SQIVND (reference sequence). Here the CDR3 DNA reads TGTGCCAGTAGTATCCTGGACACCCCAGGTGGCTACACCTTC. Amino acid sequence: CASSILDTPGGYTF.

This rearrangement joins TRBV15 to TRBJ1-3, with 7 bases identical to TRBD1. Per germline, CDR1 LNHNV and CDR2 YYDKDF (reference sequence). V was pared by 6 bases and J by 0 bases, with 5 bases of the junction left unmatched. This CDR3 is built from 15 residues. The CDR3 bases are TGTGCCACCAGTACTACAGGGGCCTCTGGAAACACCATATATTTT. The encoded protein is CATSTTGASGNTIYF.